These T cell receptor beta chains were read from a single sample in a study of blood T cells in healthy people across ages. One entry per CDR3 protein, called by TCRdb with MiXCR from the 5' RACE reads. Here the sample spans around 800,000 distinct CDR3 sequences, around 62% being singletons. Sequenced: blood. All receptors come from a young man in good health. CDR3s include the opening cysteine and the closing phenylalanine or tryptophan. The D gene is left open where the match is weak. Expanded clones get a size class; other rows say once, few or many, or leave the size out.

D	size	V	J	DNA	CDR3
TRBD2	once	TRBV20-1	TRBJ2-3	TGCAGTGCTAGAGATAGACTAGCGGGGGGGCGAGATACGCAGTATTTT	CSARDRLAGGRDTQYF
-	-	TRBV7-9	TRBJ2-3	TGTGCCGGCAGCCCGGGGGAGATCACTAGCACAGATACGCAGTATTTT	CAGSPGEITSTDTQYF
-	-	TRBV4-1	TRBJ2-5	TGCGCCAGCAGCCAAGAGGGGAGGGGGCTTAAAGTAGAAACCCAGTACTTC	CASSQEGRGLKVETQYF
-	once	TRBV18	TRBJ2-5	TGTGCCAGCTCACCACCGCTCCAGGTCGACGAGACCCAGTACTTC	CASSPPLQVDETQYF
TRBD2	few	TRBV6-2/TRBV6-3	TRBJ2-5	TGTGCCAGCAGACCCCTAGCGGGGGAGACCCAGTACTTC	CASRPLAGETQYF
TRBD2	-	TRBV20-1	TRBJ2-1	TGCAGTGCTACACTTCAGCTAGCGGGGGTGAGGAGCTCCTACAATGAGCAGTTCTTC	CSATLQLAGVRSSYNEQFF
TRBD2	-	TRBV2	TRBJ2-1	TGTGCCAGTGTGGGGGGACTAGCGGGGGGGGTAGAGCAGTTCTTC	CASVGGLAGGVEQFF
TRBD2	few	TRBV12-3/TRBV12-4	TRBJ2-1	TGTGCCAGCAGCCCTAGACTAGCGGGGGCGTACAATGAGCAGTTCTTC	CASSPRLAGAYNEQFF
TRBD1	once	TRBV12-3/TRBV12-4	TRBJ1-5	TGTGCCAGCAGTCTCAGGGGGACAGGGATCAATCAGCCCCAGCATTTT	CASSLRGTGINQPQHF
-	few	TRBV5-5	TRBJ2-1	TGTGCCAGCAGCTTGACGGGGCTAGCAACAAGGGACGAGCAGTTCTTC	CASSLTGLATRDEQFF
TRBD2	once	TRBV6-1	TRBJ2-1	TGTGCCAGCAGCCGAGACGGGACTAGCGGGGGAAGCTCCTACAATGAGCAGTTCTTC	CASSRDGTSGGSSYNEQFF
TRBD2	-	TRBV5-1	TRBJ2-1	TGCGCCAGCATCCCCTGGAGACGGGGGGAAAACAATGAGCAGTTCTTC	CASIPWRRGENNEQFF
-	-	TRBV7-3	TRBJ1-3	TGTGCCAGCACCAATCTCCCAGGGACGGACCCTTACTCTGGAAACACCATATATTTT	CASTNLPGTDPYSGNTIYF
-	-	TRBV7-8	TRBJ2-1	TGTGCCAGCAGCCTTTTCGGGGTCTGGGATGAGCAGTTCTTC	CASSLFGVWDEQFF
-	-	TRBV9	TRBJ2-7	TGTGCCAGCAGCTCACCCCGAGCCGGGGGCGCGGTAATCAACGAGCAGTACTTC	CASSSPRAGGAVINEQYF
TRBD1	-	TRBV6-4	TRBJ1-1	TGTGCCAGCAGTGACCAGGGGGCTGAAGCTTTCTTT	CASSDQGAEAFF
TRBD1	once	TRBV12-3/TRBV12-4	TRBJ2-7	TGTGCCAGCAGTCCTCCGGACAGGGCCCTTCACGAGCAGTACTTC	CASSPPDRALHEQYF
-	-	TRBV12-3/TRBV12-4	TRBJ2-7	TGTGCCAGCAGCCCGCCTTTGAGGAGGGAGCAGTACTTC	CASSPPLRREQYF
TRBD1	-	TRBV6-2/TRBV6-3	TRBJ2-6	TGTGCCAGCAGCCCCCTGACAGGGGCCAACTCTGCCGGGGCCAACATCCTGACTTTC	CASSPLTGANSAGANILTF
TRBD1	few	TRBV3-1	TRBJ2-2	TGTGCCAGCAGCCTACTAGGGGGCCCGAACACCGGGGAGCTGTTTTTT	CASSLLGGPNTGELFF
-	once	TRBV4-2	TRBJ2-7	TGTGTCAGCAGCCAAGAAGGAGCCCCTAGCTACGAGCAGTACTTC	CVSSQEGAPSYEQYF
TRBD2	-	TRBV29-1	TRBJ2-2	TGCAGCGTTGAGGAAGGGAGGGGCACCGGGGAGCTGTTTTTT	CSVEEGRGTGELFF
-	few	TRBV7-2	TRBJ2-2	TGTGCCAGCAGCGCCGGGGAGCTGTTTTTT	CASSAGELFF
TRBD2	few	TRBV30	TRBJ2-7	TGTGCCTGGAGTGTAGCGGGGAGCGAGCAGTACTTC	CAWSVAGSEQYF
TRBD1	-	TRBV4-2	TRBJ2-7	TGTGCCAGCAGCCAGGGACAGGGAAAAGGAGAGCAGTACTTC	CASSQGQGKGEQYF
-	-	TRBV3-1	TRBJ1-2	TGTGCCAGCAGCCAAATCGGTTTCGATTATGGCTACACCTTC	CASSQIGFDYGYTF
-	few	TRBV9	TRBJ2-7	TGTGCCAGCAGTCCTGGGCAGGGACAGCAGTACTTC	CASSPGQGQQYF
TRBD2	-	TRBV10-3	TRBJ2-7	TGTGCCATCAGTGAGTCGGGGAGGGGAACCTACGAGCAGTACTTC	CAISESGRGTYEQYF
-	-	TRBV21-1	TRBJ2-7	TGTGCCAGCAGCCCCAACCTCGGGACTAGCGGGGGTTCCTACGAGCAGTACTTC	CASSPNLGTSGGSYEQYF
TRBD2	-	TRBV7-2	TRBJ2-7	TGTGCCAGCAGCTTCCAGCGGGGGAATCAAGAGACCCTGTACTTC	CASSFQRGNQETLYF
-	-	TRBV29-1	TRBJ2-5	TGCAGCGTTCTAGCTTGGGGGGAGATCCAGTACTTC	CSVLAWGEIQYF